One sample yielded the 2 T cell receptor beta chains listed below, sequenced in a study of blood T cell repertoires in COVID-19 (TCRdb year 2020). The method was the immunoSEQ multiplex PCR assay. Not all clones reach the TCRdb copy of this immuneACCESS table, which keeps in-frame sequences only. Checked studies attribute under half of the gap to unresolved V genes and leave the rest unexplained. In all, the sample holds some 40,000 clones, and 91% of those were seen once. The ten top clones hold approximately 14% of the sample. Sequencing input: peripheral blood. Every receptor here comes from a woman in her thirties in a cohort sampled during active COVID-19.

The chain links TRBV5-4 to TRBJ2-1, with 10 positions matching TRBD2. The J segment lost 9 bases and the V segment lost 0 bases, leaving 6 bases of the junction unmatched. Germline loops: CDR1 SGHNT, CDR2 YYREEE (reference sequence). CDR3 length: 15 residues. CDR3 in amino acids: CASSLVPGLAAEQFF. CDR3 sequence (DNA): TGTGCCAGCAGCTTGGTCCCCGGACTAGCGGCTGAGCAGTTCTTC. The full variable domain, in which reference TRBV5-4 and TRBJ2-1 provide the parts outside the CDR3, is ETGVTQSPTHLIKTRGQQVTLRCSSQSGHNTVSWYQQALGQGPQFIFQYYREEENGRGNFPPRFSGLQFPNYSSELNVNALELDDSALYLCASSLVPGLAAEQFFGPGTRLTVL.

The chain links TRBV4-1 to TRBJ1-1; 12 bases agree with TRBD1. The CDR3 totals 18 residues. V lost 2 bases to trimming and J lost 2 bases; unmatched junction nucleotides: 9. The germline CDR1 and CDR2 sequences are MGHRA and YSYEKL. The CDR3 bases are TGCGCCAGCAGCCAATGGGACAGGGGGCGCGGAACAAACACTGAAGCTTTCTTT. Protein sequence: CASSQWDRGRGTNTEAFF.